These 27 T cell receptor beta chains came from one sample sequenced in a study of blood T cell repertoires in COVID-19 (dated by TCRdb to the early 2020s). The library relied on the immunoSEQ multiplex PCR assay. TCRdb's version of the immuneACCESS table is confined to in-frame rearrangements and falls short of the full clone set. An unresolved V gene accounts for under half of the shortfall where checked; the remainder is of unknown origin. This sample lists tens of thousands of clones; around 80% were detected once. In total, the top ten clones hold approximately 7.7% of the sample. Sequencing was done on a sample of peripheral blood. These receptors all come from a woman older than 75 with acute or convalescent COVID-19.

The chain combines TRBV5-1 with TRBJ1-2, with D maybe TRBD1 (6 bases). The CDR3 totals 15 residues. Germline CDR1 is SGHRS and CDR2 is YFSETQ. The germline V and J ends were trimmed by 0 bases and 4 bases, with 13 bases remaining between them. The CDR3 is CASSLGEGVLYGYTF. The CDR3 DNA sequence: TGCGCCAGCAGCTTGGGAGAGGGGGTCCTCTATGGCTACACCTTC.

This rearrangement joins TRBV6-5 to TRBJ1-5, with D possibly TRBD1 on 6 matching bases. The V end lost 5 bases, the J end lost 4 bases, and 9 bases lay between the germline ends. The CDR3 spans 13 residues. The germline V gene has CDR1 MNHEY and CDR2 SVGAGI. CDR3 sequence: CASSQQGNQPQHF. As DNA, the CDR3 is TGTGCCAGCAGTCAGCAGGGGAATCAGCCCCAGCATTTT.

A word on this clone: This sample also contains other DNA sequences that code for the same CDR3. The chain couples TRBV5-4 to TRBJ2-6; D uncertain. The CDR3 totals 15 residues. Germline-derived CDR1 and CDR2 are SGHNT and YYREEE (reference sequence). V dropped 1 base and J dropped 2 bases, with 7 bases sitting between them. CDR3 in DNA: TGTGCCAGCAGCTTGCCAGGAACTGGGGCCAACGTCCTGACTTTC. Translated: CASSLPGTGANVLTF.

This chain links TRBV3-1 (or the pseudogene TRBV3-2) with TRBJ2-5; TRBD2 matches at 13 bases. CDR3 length: 19 residues. CDR1 and CDR2 (germline): LGHDT, YNNKEL (reference sequence). V lost 4 bases to trimming and J lost 5 bases; unmatched junction nucleotides: 16. CDR3 sequence reads: CASSPPVTLAGGPDETQYF. The CDR3 region has the DNA TGTGCCAGCAGCCCCCCCGTTACACTAGCGGGGGGGCCCGATGAGACCCAGTACTTC.

The chain has TRBV5-1 and TRBJ2-5; no firm D call. Trimming stripped 1 base from V and 3 bases from J, with 7 bases between. Germline V lookup: CDR1 SGHRS, CDR2 YFSETQ. The CDR3 contains 13 residues. The CDR3 loop reads CASSLWQKETQYF. As DNA, the CDR3 is TGCGCCAGCAGCTTGTGGCAGAAAGAGACCCAGTACTTC.

The chain has TRBV29-1 and TRBJ2-7, with D possibly matching TRBD1 (6 bases). Per the germline V gene, CDR1 is SQVTM and CDR2 is ANQGSEA. The CDR3 runs 11 residues. V lost 6 bases, J lost 5 bases, and 11 bases lay in between. CDR3 bases: TGCAGCGTACAGGGTTCCAACGAGCAGTACTTC. It encodes CSVQGSNEQYF.

The genes are TRBV6-1 and TRBJ2-1; 8 bases line up with TRBD2. V shed 5 bases and J 1 base; nucleotides not matched to a gene: 1. Germline V gives CDR1 MNHNS, CDR2 SASEGT. CDR3 length equals 14 residues. CDR3 in amino acids: CASSQRGSYNEQFF. The CDR3 region has the DNA TGTGCCAGCAGTCAGCGGGGGTCCTACAATGAGCAGTTCTTC.

This rearrangement joins TRBV5-1 to TRBJ2-3, with TRBD2 as a possible D gene (6 bases). Germline CDR1 SGHRS, CDR2 YFSETQ. There are 15 residues in the CDR3. Trimming took 7 bases from V and 2 from J, leaving 17 bases between them. This CDR3 is CASHRLTGDTDTQYF. Written as DNA, the CDR3 is TGCGCCAGCCACAGGCTTACGGGGGACACAGATACGCAGTATTTT.

In its sample, this clone was seen once. As DNA, the CDR3 is TGTGCCAGCAGTGAGTTCGGGCAGGGGGCCTCCTACAATGAGCAGTTCTTC. Its translation is CASSEFGQGASYNEQFF. The rearrangement joins TRBV2 to TRBJ2-1, with TRBD1 matching 8 bases. V lost 3 bases to trimming and J lost 0 bases; unmatched junction nucleotides: 7. CDR1 is SNHLY, CDR2 FYNNEI, per germline. There are 17 residues in the CDR3.

The CDR3 DNA follows: TGTGCCAGCAGCGAGGACAGGGCCACCTTC. Translation: CASSEDRATF. V usage is TRBV28 and J usage is TRBJ1-2, with 8 nucleotides matching TRBD1. The CDR3 length is 10 residues. V was pared by 6 bases and J by 13 bases, with 4 bases of the junction left unmatched. Germline V lookup: CDR1 MDHEN, CDR2 SYDVKM.

This clone turned up a few times. In the same sample, other DNA sequences code for this CDR3. The genes are TRBV4-1 and TRBJ1-2, with TRBD1 matching 7 bases. V shed 1 base and J 4 bases; nucleotides not matched to a gene: 6. CDR1 MGHRA and CDR2 YSYEKL come from the germline V gene. This CDR3 has 15 residues. The CDR3 DNA sequence: TGCGCCAGCAGCCAAGCCCAGGGGGAGCCCTATGGCTACACCTTC. Residues: CASSQAQGEPYGYTF.

The chain couples TRBV19 to TRBJ2-1; a weak D match, TRBD2 (5 bases). Germline V gene data show CDR1 as LNHDA and CDR2 as SQIVND (reference sequence). This CDR3 is built from 16 residues. V gave up 5 bases and J gave up 4 bases, with 18 bases separating them. In DNA, the CDR3 is TGTGCCAGTAGTTATGGGCGGGTAGGCCGTTACAATGAGCAGTTCTTC. As protein: CASSYGRVGRYNEQFF.

This chain joins TRBV5-4 and TRBJ2-1; TRBD1 agrees at 8 bases. Germline CDR1 SGHNT, CDR2 YYREEE (reference sequence). The V and J ends lost 2 bases and 15 bases, in that order; junction bases with no gene match: 7. This CDR3 has 12 residues. The CDR3 here is CASSLNAGTGFF. CDR3 nucleotide sequence: TGTGCCAGCAGCTTAAACGCCGGGACAGGGTTCTTC. Together with reference TRBV5-4 and TRBJ2-1, the CDR3 gives the full variable domain: ETGVTQSPTHLIKTRGQQVTLRCSSQSGHNTVSWYQQALGQGPQFIFQYYREEENGRGNFPPRFSGLQFPNYSSELNVNALELDDSALYLCASSLNAGTGFFGPGTRLTVL.

J is TRBJ1-2 and V is TRBV27, with D maybe TRBD1 (6 bases). Per germline, CDR1 MNHEY and CDR2 SMNVEV (reference sequence). The ends were cut back, 2 bases at V and 4 bases at J, with 20 bases in the middle. This CDR3 is built from 17 residues. The CDR3 DNA reads TGTGCCAGCAGTTTAGCAGCCCGAGGGGGGGAGGTCTATGGCTACACCTTC. It yields the protein CASSLAARGGEVYGYTF.

The rearrangement uses TRBV4-1 and TRBJ1-3, with D tentatively TRBD1 (5 bases). Deletions cut 1 base from V and 2 bases from J, with 12 bases between. Germline CDR1 MGHRA, CDR2 YSYEKL. The CDR3 covers 16 residues. In DNA form, the CDR3 reads TGCGCCAGCAGCCAAGCAGACAGTTATCCTGGAAACACCATATATTTT. Its protein product is CASSQADSYPGNTIYF.

The chain couples TRBV11-2 to TRBJ2-1; D is unresolved. Trimming shortened V by 1 base and J by 8 bases, and 6 bases separated the two germline ends. Germline V gene sequence: CDR1 SGHAT, CDR2 FQNNGV. The CDR3 loop spans 12 amino acids. The CDR3 protein is CASSLVGDEQFF. The CDR3 nucleotides are TGTGCCAGCAGCTTAGTTGGAGATGAGCAGTTCTTC.

This chain joins TRBV28 and TRBJ2-2, with 9 nucleotides matching TRBD2. With V trimmed by 3 bases and J by 5 bases, 16 bases remained unmatched. The CDR3 loop spans 19 amino acids. The germline V gene has CDR1 MDHEN and CDR2 SYDVKM. Written as DNA, the CDR3 is TGTGCCAGCAGTTTTTTCAAGGCGGGGACTAGCTTTCGGACCGGGGAGCTGTTTTTT. Its translation is CASSFFKAGTSFRTGELFF.

The gene calls are TRBV5-4 and TRBJ2-2, with 10 bases that match TRBD2. The CDR3 is made up of 15 amino acids. Germline V CDR1 and CDR2: SGHNT, YYREEE (reference sequence). J lost 4 bases, V lost 4 bases, and 4 bases had no gene match. The CDR3 DNA reads as TGTGCCAGCAGCGGCCTAGCGGGAGCCACCGGGGAGCTGTTTTTT. This translates into CASSGLAGATGELFF.

There are a few counts of this clone. The chain couples TRBV3-1 (or the pseudogene TRBV3-2) to TRBJ2-7; no clear D. This CDR3 region has 12 residues. The V end lost 0 bases, the J end lost 6 bases, and 6 bases lay between the germline ends. Per the germline V gene, CDR1 is LGHDT and CDR2 is YNNKEL (reference sequence). CDR3 sequence (DNA): TGTGCCAGCAGCCAAGATAGCTCCGAGCAGTACTTC. Amino acid sequence: CASSQDSSEQYF.

The chain couples TRBV20-1 to TRBJ1-6; the match to TRBD1 covers 10 bases. The CDR3 has 16 amino acids. With V trimmed by 3 bases and J by 9 bases, 11 bases remained unmatched. Germline V gene data show CDR1 as DFQATT and CDR2 as SNEGSKA (reference sequence). CDR3 nucleotide sequence: TGCAGTGCTAGTTACATTCCGGGACAGGGGTCTTCACCCCTCCACTTT. It yields the protein CSASYIPGQGSSPLHF.

The genes are TRBV24-1 and TRBJ2-5, with D possibly matching TRBD1 (5 bases). Germline V gives CDR1 KGHDR, CDR2 SFDVKD. CDR3 size: 14 residues. Trimming took off 1 base at V and 4 bases at J, with 9 bases between the two ends. Written as DNA, the CDR3 is TGTGCCACCAGTGATTTAAAGACAGTAGAGACCCAGTACTTC. This translates into CATSDLKTVETQYF.

This clone was seen more than once but under ten times. The genes are TRBV12-3 or TRBV12-4 and TRBJ2-7, with 9 bases aligning to TRBD1. Trimming at V came to 3 bases and at J to 7 bases, leaving 4 bases not matched to a gene. This CDR3 spans 13 amino acids. The CDR3, as DNA: TGTGCCAGCAGTTTTGGGACAGGGAGAGAGCAGTACTTC. Its translation is CASSFGTGREQYF.

J is TRBJ1-1 and V is TRBV5-1, with 7 bases that match TRBD1. The V and J ends lost 4 bases and 1 base, in that order; junction bases with no gene match: 10. Germline values: CDR1 SGHRS, CDR2 YFSETQ. The CDR3 sequence is 16 residues long. The CDR3 DNA is TGCGCCAGCAGCGCGAATACCGGGACAGCGAACACTGAAGCTTTCTTT. Translating it yields CASSANTGTANTEAFF.

The rearrangement joins TRBV5-1 to TRBJ2-7, with a possible D match to TRBD1 (6 bases). The CDR3 covers 15 residues. Germline CDR1 SGHRS, CDR2 YFSETQ. V lost 2 bases, J lost 0 bases, and 12 bases lay in between. The CDR3 DNA sequence: TGCGCCAGCAGCTTAGGGGGTGTAGCCTCCTACGAGCAGTACTTC. Its translation is CASSLGGVASYEQYF.

CDR3 loop: CASSSRQGANGYTF. DNA of the CDR3: TGTGCCAGCAGCTCCCGGCAGGGTGCTAATGGCTACACCTTC. The chain is built from TRBV7-9 and TRBJ1-2, with D possibly being TRBD1 (5 bases). The germline V gene has CDR1 SEHNR and CDR2 FQNEAQ (reference sequence). The length of the CDR3 is 14 residues. The ends were cut back, 4 bases at V and 6 bases at J, with 15 bases in the middle.

The gene calls are TRBV5-1 and TRBJ1-6; D is uncertain. Deletions cut 0 bases from V and 10 bases from J, with 11 bases between. CDR3 length: 14 residues. In germline, CDR1 is SGHRS, CDR2 YFSETQ. The CDR3 loop reads CASSLGREGSPLHF. DNA for the CDR3: TGCGCCAGCAGCTTGGGCCGGGAAGGATCACCCCTCCACTTT.

The rearrangement uses TRBV4-1 and TRBJ1-6; D is undetermined. Trimming cost V 1 base and J 7 bases, with 11 bases left between them. Germline CDR1 MGHRA, CDR2 YSYEKL. This CDR3 region has 15 residues. In DNA form, the CDR3 reads TGCGCCAGCAGCCAAGCGACGGGAGCGAATTCACCCCTCCACTTT. This encodes CASSQATGANSPLHF.